These T cell receptor beta chains were read from a single sample in a study of blood T cell repertoires in COVID-19. Assay used: immunoSEQ multiplex PCR; TCRdb lists only in-frame clones, some missing. The repertoire holds 50,000 to 70,000 clones, with around 87% as singletons. Sequenced: peripheral blood. Every receptor here comes from a man in his 60s with active or convalescent COVID-19. The CDR3 runs from the conserved cysteine through the conserved F or W. A D gene is named only where the DNA matches it firmly. Not all rows give a size; the values are once, few, many and, for expanded clones, a class.

J gene,V gene,clone size,D gene,CDR3 DNA,CDR3 protein
TRBJ2-7,TRBV7-9,-,TRBD2,TGTGCCAGCAGCTTACTAGCGGGGTCCTACGAGCAGTACTTC,CASSLLAGSYEQYF
TRBJ2-3,TRBV27,-,-,TGTGCCAGCATTGGTTCAAGTGGGCCAGATACGCAGTATTTT,CASIGSSGPDTQYF
TRBJ2-1,TRBV28,-,-,TGTGCCAGCAGTTTATTCGGGCGGGGGCCTTTGGGCAATGAGCAGTTCTTC,CASSLFGRGPLGNEQFF
TRBJ1-2,TRBV5-1,-,-,TGCGCCAGCAGCTTGGGCGACAGAAACAACTATGGCTACACCTTC,CASSLGDRNNYGYTF
TRBJ2-2,TRBV6-5,-,TRBD2,TGTGCCAGCAGCGTTAGCGGGAGCGGCACCGGGGAGCTGTTTTTT,CASSVSGSGTGELFF
TRBJ2-5,TRBV9,-,-,TGTGCCAGCAGCGTAGATCCGGGGCAGGGGGAGACCCAGTACTTC,CASSVDPGQGETQYF
TRBJ1-1,TRBV5-1,few,TRBD1,TGCGCCAGCAGCCCGGGACAGGCCTCATCCACTGAAGCTTTCTTT,CASSPGQASSTEAFF
TRBJ2-7,TRBV6-2/TRBV6-3,-,TRBD2,TGTGCCAGCAGCACGGGACTAGCGGGGCACTCCTACGAGCAGTACTTC,CASSTGLAGHSYEQYF
TRBJ1-6,TRBV5-4,-,-,TGTGCCAGCAGCTTGAGAACCGGGACTTTCTATAATTCACCCCTCCACTTT,CASSLRTGTFYNSPLHF
TRBJ2-7,TRBV5-1,-,-,TGCGCCAGCAGCCCCGCACGGACAGCTGACGAGCAGTACTTC,CASSPARTADEQYF
TRBJ1-2,TRBV5-1,-,TRBD1,TGCGCCAGCAGCTCGACAGGGGATTTCTATGGCTACACCTTC,CASSSTGDFYGYTF
TRBJ2-5,TRBV12-3/TRBV12-4,-,TRBD2,TGTGCCAGCCGGCTAGCGGGAGGGGAGACCCAGTACTTC,CASRLAGGETQYF
TRBJ1-3,TRBV28,-,TRBD1,TGTGCCAGCAGCTGGACAGGGGGTGGCCGAAACACCATATATTTT,CASSWTGGGRNTIYF
TRBJ1-5,TRBV7-2,-,-,TGTGCCAGCAGCTTAGGACAGAAAGATCAGCCCCAGCATTTT,CASSLGQKDQPQHF
TRBJ2-6,TRBV4-3,few,-,TGCGCCAGCAGCCAAGAATGGGCTTCTGGGGCCAACGTCCTGACTTTC,CASSQEWASGANVLTF
TRBJ2-3,TRBV5-4,-,TRBD2,TGTGCCAGCAGCTTGGACCTAGCGGGGGGATCCACAGATACGCAGTATTTT,CASSLDLAGGSTDTQYF
TRBJ1-3,TRBV11-2,-,TRBD1,TGTGCCAGCAGCCGGACAGGGGGCAGAAACACCATATATTTT,CASSRTGGRNTIYF
TRBJ1-6,TRBV7-9,-,-,TGTGCCAGCAGCTTAGGCGGGACCGGCTATAATTCACCCCTCCACTTT,CASSLGGTGYNSPLHF
TRBJ1-1,TRBV15,-,-,TGTGCCACCAGTCACGACAGCCACACTGAAGCTTTCTTT,CATSHDSHTEAFF
TRBJ2-1,TRBV18,-,-,TGTGCCAGCTCACCAAGGACACTTGACAATGAGCAGTTCTTC,CASSPRTLDNEQFF
TRBJ1-5,TRBV28,-,-,TGTGCCAGCACCCGGGGTAAGAGTCCCCAGCATTTT,CASTRGKSPQHF
TRBJ2-2,TRBV3-1/TRBV3-2,-,-,TGTGCCAGCAGCCAAGTCAGGCCCGCGAACACCGGGGAGCTGTTTTTT,CASSQVRPANTGELFF
TRBJ2-6,TRBV5-1,few,TRBD2,TGCGCCAGCAAGCGGGACGGCAGCTCTGGGGCCAACGTCCTGACTTTC,CASKRDGSSGANVLTF
TRBJ2-5,TRBV28,-,-,TGTGCCAGCAGTTCCGCGACACCTGCCGTGACCCAGTACTTC,CASSSATPAVTQYF
TRBJ2-7,TRBV5-4,few,TRBD2,TGTGCCAGCAGTCACGGGACTAGCGGGGGTAACTACGAGCAGTACTTC,CASSHGTSGGNYEQYF
TRBJ1-2,TRBV5-5,-,TRBD1,TGTGCCAGCAGCTCACAGGGGAGAGGCTACACCTTC,CASSSQGRGYTF
TRBJ2-3,TRBV7-2,-,TRBD1,TGTGCCAGCAGCTTAGGGGGACAGGGGTCAGATACGCAGTATTTT,CASSLGGQGSDTQYF
TRBJ1-5,TRBV28,few,-,TGTGCCAGCAGTTTAATAGGGAGCCGGTATCAGCCCCAGCATTTT,CASSLIGSRYQPQHF
TRBJ1-2,TRBV10-3,-,-,TGTGCCATCAGTGGAGGAGGGTTAATAGGGGGCTACACCTTC,CAISGGGLIGGYTF
TRBJ1-1,TRBV10-1,-,-,TGCGCCAGCAGTGAGACCCGAACGGTGAACACTGAAGCTTTCTTT,CASSETRTVNTEAFF
TRBJ1-1,TRBV5-1,-,TRBD1,TGCGCCAGCAGCAGGACAGGGGCTGGGAACACTGAAGCTTTCTTT,CASSRTGAGNTEAFF
TRBJ1-2,TRBV24-1,-,TRBD1,TGTGCCACCAGTGACCAGGACAGGGGTTGGGGCTACACCTTC,CATSDQDRGWGYTF
TRBJ2-1,TRBV9,-,TRBD2,TGTGCCAGCAGCGTAGTGGGGTCGGGACTAGCGGGGGGAGGGCAGTTCTTC,CASSVVGSGLAGGGQFF
TRBJ2-3,TRBV5-1,-,-,TGCGCCAGCAGCTTGGCGGCGGGGCCCACAGATACGCAGTATTTT,CASSLAAGPTDTQYF
TRBJ1-1,TRBV2,once,-,TGTGCCAGCAGTATTTTTTCGCGGGGGCAGGCGAAAGCTTTCTTT,CASSIFSRGQAKAFF
TRBJ2-7,TRBV19,-,TRBD1,TGTGCCAGTAGTCCCCGGACAGGAAAAAGCTCCTACGAGCAGTACTTC,CASSPRTGKSSYEQYF
TRBJ2-1,TRBV27,-,-,TGTGCCAGCAGGCCTACTAGTGTAGGGAATGGTCTAGGCTCCTACAATGAGCAGTTCTTC,CASRPTSVGNGLGSYNEQFF
TRBJ1-6,TRBV3-1/TRBV3-2,-,-,TGTGCCAGCAGCCAAGGGGTTTTGCAGGAATCACCCCTCCACTTT,CASSQGVLQESPLHF
TRBJ1-2,TRBV18,-,TRBD1,TGTGCCAGCTCATCTGGACAGGATTCGGTCTATGGCTACACCTTC,CASSSGQDSVYGYTF
TRBJ1-6,TRBV28,-,-,TGTGCCAGCAGTATCACTCCAGGGAGGTTGAATTCACCCCTCCACTTT,CASSITPGRLNSPLHF
TRBJ2-1,TRBV29-1,-,-,TGCAGCGCCCAACGGCAGGGCAATGAGCAGTTCTTC,CSAQRQGNEQFF
TRBJ1-2,TRBV10-3,-,TRBD1,TGTGCCATCAGTTCGGGGGGGACAGGGAGGACCTATGGCTACACCTTC,CAISSGGTGRTYGYTF
TRBJ2-1,TRBV19,-,TRBD2,TGTGCCAGTAGTATTCAGCGGGGGGCCTACAATGAGCAGTTCTTC,CASSIQRGAYNEQFF
TRBJ2-7,TRBV19,-,TRBD2,TGTGCCAGTAGTATAGCTGGGACTAGCCCTACCTACGAGCAGTACTTC,CASSIAGTSPTYEQYF
TRBJ2-1,TRBV11-2,-,-,TGTGCCAGCAGCTCGCTGTCGGACTTGCTCTTCAATGAGCAGTTCTTC,CASSSLSDLLFNEQFF
TRBJ2-6,TRBV6-2/TRBV6-3,-,-,TGTGCCAGCAGTTTGGTTAATCTAGGTGGGGCCAACGTCCTGACTTTC,CASSLVNLGGANVLTF
TRBJ2-1,TRBV6-5,-,-,TGTGCCAGCAAAAGAGGGAAAGAGATAAATGAGCAGTTCTTC,CASKRGKEINEQFF
TRBJ2-7,TRBV2,-,TRBD2,TGTGCCAGCCGGACTAGCAACGAGCAGTACTTC,CASRTSNEQYF
TRBJ2-3,TRBV24-1,once,TRBD1,TGTGCCACCAGAGGGACAGAACCAACAGATACGCAGTATTTT,CATRGTEPTDTQYF
TRBJ2-1,TRBV2,few,TRBD2,TGTGCCAGTCAAGCGGGAGGGCCCCACAATGAGCAGTTCTTC,CASQAGGPHNEQFF
TRBJ2-7,TRBV3-1/TRBV3-2,-,TRBD1,TGTGCCAGCAGCCAGGCCGGGACAGACTACGAGCAGTACTTC,CASSQAGTDYEQYF
TRBJ2-2,TRBV7-3,-,TRBD2,TGTGCCAGCAGCACGAGGACTAGCGGTAGTCCCGGGGAGCTGTTTTTT,CASSTRTSGSPGELFF
TRBJ2-5,TRBV5-1,-,-,TGCGCCAGCAGGAGAAGCGGTTACCAAGAGACCCAGTACTTC,CASRRSGYQETQYF
TRBJ1-1,TRBV18,-,TRBD1,TGTGCCAGCTCACCGGAACACAGGGGAAACACTGAAGCTTTCTTT,CASSPEHRGNTEAFF
TRBJ1-3,TRBV5-1,-,TRBD1,TGCGCCAGCAGCTTGGCCGGGACAGGGGGTAGTTTTGGAAACACCATATATTTT,CASSLAGTGGSFGNTIYF
TRBJ1-2,TRBV15,-,-,TGTGCCACCAGCAGAGATCAGGGCAGGGATGGCTACACCTTC,CATSRDQGRDGYTF
TRBJ1-2,TRBV18,few,TRBD1,TGTGCCAGCTCACCACCGGGCCAGGGGGAACATGGCTACACCTTC,CASSPPGQGEHGYTF
TRBJ1-5,TRBV5-6,-,TRBD1,TGTGCCAGCAGCTTGAACCAAGGGGACAGGAGGGGCAATCAGCCCCAGCATTTT,CASSLNQGDRRGNQPQHF
TRBJ1-1,TRBV5-6,-,TRBD1,TGTGCCACCGGACAGGGGGCGAGAACTGAAGCTTTCTTT,CATGQGARTEAFF
TRBJ1-1,TRBV10-2,-,-,TGCGCCAGCGGTTACAGGGTTGGTGAAGCTTTCTTT,CASGYRVGEAFF